This passage covers 3 T cell receptor beta chains from one sample sequenced in a study of T cell changes during pregnancy in multiple sclerosis. Method: immunoSEQ multiplex PCR; TCRdb's copy keeps in-frame clones and lacks some. The data contain 60,000 to 90,000 clones, 75% to 90% of them singletons. The sample was peripheral blood, taken before pregnancy. The source is a female donor with multiple sclerosis, enrolled in a pregnancy study.

The chain recombines TRBV5-4 with TRBJ1-1; perhaps TRBD1 as D (5 bases). Germline V gives CDR1 SGHNT, CDR2 YYREEE (reference sequence). The CDR3 contains 15 residues. V lost 6 bases, J lost 3 bases, and 18 bases lay in between. For the CDR3, the DNA is TGTGCCAGCACCCCCGGGGGAGGGCGGGACACTGAAGCTTTCTTT. Translating it yields CASTPGGGRDTEAFF.

This chain's CDR3 is CASSLGTGSSGANVLTF. CDR3 sequence (DNA): TGCGCCAGCAGCTTGGGGACAGGGAGCTCTGGGGCCAACGTCCTGACTTTC. V is TRBV5-1 and J is TRBJ2-6, with 8 bases lining up with TRBD1. The CDR3 runs to 17 residues. Germline lookup yields CDR1 SGHRS and CDR2 YFSETQ. V trimming: 0 bases; J trimming: 0 bases; junction bases outside the gene matches: 2. Full variable domain (outside the CDR3, taken from reference TRBV5-1 and TRBJ2-6): KAGVTQTPRYLIKTRGQQVTLSCSPISGHRSVSWYQQTPGQGLQFLFEYFSETQRNKGNFPGRFSGRQFSNSRSEMNVSTLELGDSALYLCASSLGTGSSGANVLTFGAGSRLTVL.

This clone has more than one count but fewer than ten. V usage is TRBV6-4 and J usage is TRBJ2-3; 10 nucleotides line up with TRBD2. The ends lost 3 bases at V and 4 bases at J; junction bases unmatched: 4. The CDR3 spans 15 residues. Germline assignment: CDR1 MRHNA and CDR2 SNTAGT. DNA for the CDR3: TGTGCCAGCAGTGAATCCAGCGGGGGGGCAGATACGCAGTATTTT. It is translated as CASSESSGGADTQYF.